This TCR beta chain originates from a study of control samples from healthy donors and cancer patients. The method was immunoSEQ multiplex PCR; TCRdb's version includes in-frame clones alone and lacks a portion of them. The data contain approximately 70,000 clones, approximately 88% of them singletons. In its sample, this clone was seen once. This receptor was obtained from a man aged 50-59 years in good health. The material sequenced was blood.

This chain's CDR3 is CASRVTVSNTEAFF. The DNA of the CDR3 is TGTGCCAGCAGGGTGACAGTATCGAACACTGAAGCTTTCTTT. The chain joins TRBV28 to TRBJ1-1; maybe TRBD1 (5 bases). Germline V CDR1 and CDR2: MDHEN, SYDVKM. CDR3 size: 14 residues. The V and J ends lost 6 bases and 1 base respectively, with 12 bases between them.